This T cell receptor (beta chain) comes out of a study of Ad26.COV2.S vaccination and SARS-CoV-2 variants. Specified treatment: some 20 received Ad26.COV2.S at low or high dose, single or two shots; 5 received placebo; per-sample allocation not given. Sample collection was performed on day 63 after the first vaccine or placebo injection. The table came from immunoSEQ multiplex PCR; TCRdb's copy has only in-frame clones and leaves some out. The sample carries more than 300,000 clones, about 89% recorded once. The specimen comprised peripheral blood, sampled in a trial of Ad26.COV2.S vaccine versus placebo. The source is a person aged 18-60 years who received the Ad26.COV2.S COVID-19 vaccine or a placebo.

The CDR3 spells CAWTRGTLSYEQYF. As DNA, the CDR3 is TGTGCCTGGACCCGGGGGACCCTCTCCTACGAGCAGTACTTC. The chain has TRBV30 and TRBJ2-7; TRBD2 might be the D (6 bases). The CDR3 has 14 amino acids. Trimming cost V 4 bases and J 0 bases, with 13 bases left between them. Per germline, CDR1 GTSNPN and CDR2 SVGIG (reference sequence).